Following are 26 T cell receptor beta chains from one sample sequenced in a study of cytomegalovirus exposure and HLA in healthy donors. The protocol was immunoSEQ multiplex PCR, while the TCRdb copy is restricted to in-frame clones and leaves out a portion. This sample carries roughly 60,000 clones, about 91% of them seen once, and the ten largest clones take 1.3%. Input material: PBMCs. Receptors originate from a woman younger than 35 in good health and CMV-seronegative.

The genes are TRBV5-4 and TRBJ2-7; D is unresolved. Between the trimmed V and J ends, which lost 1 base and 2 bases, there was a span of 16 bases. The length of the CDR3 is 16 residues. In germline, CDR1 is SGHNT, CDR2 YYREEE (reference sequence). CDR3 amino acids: CASSLTARRTAYEQYF. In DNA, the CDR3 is TGTGCCAGCAGCTTGACCGCCAGGCGAACCGCCTACGAGCAGTACTTC.

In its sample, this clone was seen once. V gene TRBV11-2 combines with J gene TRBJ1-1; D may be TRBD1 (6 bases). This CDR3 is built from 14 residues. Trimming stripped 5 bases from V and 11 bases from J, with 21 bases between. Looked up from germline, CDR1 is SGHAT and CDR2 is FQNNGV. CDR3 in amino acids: CASSLVQGQSVAFF. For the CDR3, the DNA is TGTGCCAGCAGCCTCGTACAGGGTCAGTCCGTGGCTTTCTTT.

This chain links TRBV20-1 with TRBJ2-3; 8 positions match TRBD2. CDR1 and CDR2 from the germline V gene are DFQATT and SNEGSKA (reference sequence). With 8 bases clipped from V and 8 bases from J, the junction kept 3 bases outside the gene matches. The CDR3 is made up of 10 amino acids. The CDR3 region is CSSGSPTQYF. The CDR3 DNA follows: TGCAGTAGCGGGAGTCCTACGCAGTATTTT.

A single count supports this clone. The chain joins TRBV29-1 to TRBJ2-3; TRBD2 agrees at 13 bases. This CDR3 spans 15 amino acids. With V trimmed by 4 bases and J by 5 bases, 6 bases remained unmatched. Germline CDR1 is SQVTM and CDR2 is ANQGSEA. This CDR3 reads CSVAGTSGTIDTQYF. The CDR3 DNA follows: TGCAGCGTTGCCGGGACTAGCGGGACTATAGATACGCAGTATTTT.

DNA for the CDR3: TGTGCCAGCAGCGCCCGCGAGGACTTAAGGGTTACGCAGTATTTT. Residues: CASSAREDLRVTQYF. The chain carries TRBV28 and TRBJ2-3, with D perhaps matching TRBD2 (5 bases). V was clipped by 6 bases and J by 8 bases, with 21 bases between them. The CDR3 loop spans 15 amino acids. Per the germline V gene, CDR1 is MDHEN and CDR2 is SYDVKM. Together with reference TRBV28 and TRBJ2-3, the CDR3 gives the full variable domain: DVKVTQSSRYLVKRTGEKVFLECVQDMDHENMFWYRQDPGLGLRLIYFSYDVKMKEKGDIPEGYSVSREKKERFSLILESASTNQTSMYLCASSAREDLRVTQYFGPGTRLTVL.

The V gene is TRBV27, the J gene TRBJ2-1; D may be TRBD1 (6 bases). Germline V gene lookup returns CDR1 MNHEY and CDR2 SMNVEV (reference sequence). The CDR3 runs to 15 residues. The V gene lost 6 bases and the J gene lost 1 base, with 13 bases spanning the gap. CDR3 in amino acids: CASRGGTLSYNEQFF. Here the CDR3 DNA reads TGTGCCAGCAGAGGGGGAACCCTATCCTACAATGAGCAGTTCTTC.

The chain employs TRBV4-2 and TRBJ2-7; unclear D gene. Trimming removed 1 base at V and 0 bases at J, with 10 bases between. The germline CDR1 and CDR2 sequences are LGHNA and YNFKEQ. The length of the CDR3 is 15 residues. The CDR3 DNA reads TGTGCCAGCAGCCAAGGCGCCGTGAGCTCCTACGAGCAGTACTTC. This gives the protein CASSQGAVSSYEQYF.

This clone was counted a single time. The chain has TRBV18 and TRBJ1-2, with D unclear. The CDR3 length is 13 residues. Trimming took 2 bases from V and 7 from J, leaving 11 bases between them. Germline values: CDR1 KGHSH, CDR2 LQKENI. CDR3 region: CASSPGGNFGYTF. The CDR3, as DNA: TGTGCCAGCTCACCAGGAGGGAATTTTGGCTACACCTTC.

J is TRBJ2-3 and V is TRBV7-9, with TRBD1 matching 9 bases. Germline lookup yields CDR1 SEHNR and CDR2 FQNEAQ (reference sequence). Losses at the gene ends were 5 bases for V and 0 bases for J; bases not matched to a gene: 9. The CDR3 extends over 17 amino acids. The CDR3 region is CASSKRPGTGSTDTQYF. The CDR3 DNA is TGTGCCAGCAGCAAGAGACCCGGGACAGGGAGCACAGATACGCAGTATTTT.

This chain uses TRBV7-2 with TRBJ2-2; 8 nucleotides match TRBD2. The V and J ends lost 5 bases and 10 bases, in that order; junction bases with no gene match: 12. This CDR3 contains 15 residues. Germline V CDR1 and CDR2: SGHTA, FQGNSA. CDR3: CASSPGLALLEELFF. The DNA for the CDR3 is TGTGCCAGCAGCCCCGGACTAGCCCTACTCGAGGAGCTGTTTTTT.

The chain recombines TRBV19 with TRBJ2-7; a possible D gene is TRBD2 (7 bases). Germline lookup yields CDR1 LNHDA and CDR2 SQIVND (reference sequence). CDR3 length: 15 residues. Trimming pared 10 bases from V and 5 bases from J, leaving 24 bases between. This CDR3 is CATSLFAGATHEQYF. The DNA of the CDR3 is TGTGCCACCTCTTTATTTGCGGGGGCGACCCACGAGCAGTACTTC.

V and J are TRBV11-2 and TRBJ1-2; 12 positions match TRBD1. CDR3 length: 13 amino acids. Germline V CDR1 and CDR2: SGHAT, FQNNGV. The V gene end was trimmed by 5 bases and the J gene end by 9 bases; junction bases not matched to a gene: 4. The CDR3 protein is CASSPGQGASYTF. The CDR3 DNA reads TGTGCCAGCAGCCCGGGACAGGGGGCGAGCTACACCTTC.

This CDR3 reads CASSVGASVLLETQYF. DNA of the CDR3: TGTGCCAGCAGCGTAGGTGCGAGCGTGCTGCTAGAGACCCAGTACTTC. This chain uses TRBV9 with TRBJ2-5; no clear D gene. Germline V gene sequence: CDR1 SGDLS, CDR2 YYNGEE. V lost 0 bases, J lost 4 bases, and 16 bases lay in between. This CDR3 has 16 residues.

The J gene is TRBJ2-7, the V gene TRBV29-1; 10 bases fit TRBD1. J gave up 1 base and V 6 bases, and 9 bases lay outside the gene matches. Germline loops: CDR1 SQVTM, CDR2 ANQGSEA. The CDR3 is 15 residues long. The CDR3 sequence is CSVAGQGSSSYEQYF. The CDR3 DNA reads TGCAGCGTCGCGGGACAGGGGAGTTCGTCCTACGAGCAGTACTTC.

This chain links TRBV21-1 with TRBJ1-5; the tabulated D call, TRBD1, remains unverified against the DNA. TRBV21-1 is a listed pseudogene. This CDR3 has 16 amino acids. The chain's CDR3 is CASSKEEVGLDQPQHF. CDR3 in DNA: TGTGCCAGCAGCAAAGAAGAGGTGGGGCTGGATCAGCCCCAGCATTTT.

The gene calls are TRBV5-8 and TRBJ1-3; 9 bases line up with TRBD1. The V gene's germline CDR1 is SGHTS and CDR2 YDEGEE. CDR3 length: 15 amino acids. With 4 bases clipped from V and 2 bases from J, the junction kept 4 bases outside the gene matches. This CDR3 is CASSPQGAAGNTIYF. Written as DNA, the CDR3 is TGTGCCAGCAGCCCACAGGGGGCTGCTGGAAACACCATATATTTT.

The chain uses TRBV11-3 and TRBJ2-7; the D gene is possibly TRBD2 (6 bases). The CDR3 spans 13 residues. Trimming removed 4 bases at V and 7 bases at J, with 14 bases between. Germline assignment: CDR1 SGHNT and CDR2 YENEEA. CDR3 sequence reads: CASSWGGVGEQYF. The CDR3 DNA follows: TGTGCCAGCAGCTGGGGAGGAGTCGGGGAGCAGTACTTC.

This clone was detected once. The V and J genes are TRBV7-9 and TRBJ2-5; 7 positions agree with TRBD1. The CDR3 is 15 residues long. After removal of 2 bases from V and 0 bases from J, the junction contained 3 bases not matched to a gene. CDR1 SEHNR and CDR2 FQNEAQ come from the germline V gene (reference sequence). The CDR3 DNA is TGTGCCAGCAGCTTAAGGGGGACAGACCAAGAGACCCAGTACTTC. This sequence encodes CASSLRGTDQETQYF.

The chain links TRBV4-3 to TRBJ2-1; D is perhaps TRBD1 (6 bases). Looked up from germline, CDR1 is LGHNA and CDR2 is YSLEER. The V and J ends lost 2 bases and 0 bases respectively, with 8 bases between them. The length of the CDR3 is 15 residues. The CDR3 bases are TGCGCCAGCAGCCAACAGGGGAGCTCCTACAATGAGCAGTTCTTC. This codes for CASSQQGSSYNEQFF.

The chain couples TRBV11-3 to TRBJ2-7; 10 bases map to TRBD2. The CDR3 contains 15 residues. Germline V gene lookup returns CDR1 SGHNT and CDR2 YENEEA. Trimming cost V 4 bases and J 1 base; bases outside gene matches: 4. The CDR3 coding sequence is TGTGCCAGCAGCTCCGGGACTAGCGATTCCTACGAGCAGTACTTC. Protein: CASSSGTSDSYEQYF. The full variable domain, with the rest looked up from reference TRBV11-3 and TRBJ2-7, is EAGVVQSPRYKIIEKKQPVAFWCNPISGHNTLYWYLQNLGQGPELLIRYENEEAVDDSQLPKDRFSAERLKGVDSTLKIQPAELGDSAVYLCASSSGTSDSYEQYFGPGTRLTVT.

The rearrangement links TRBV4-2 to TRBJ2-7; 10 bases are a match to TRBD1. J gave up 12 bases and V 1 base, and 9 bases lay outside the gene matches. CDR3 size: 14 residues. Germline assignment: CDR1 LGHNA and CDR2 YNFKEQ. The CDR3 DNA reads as TGTGCCAGCAGCCAAGCCGGGGCGGGGACAGGGGCGTACTTC. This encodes CASSQAGAGTGAYF.

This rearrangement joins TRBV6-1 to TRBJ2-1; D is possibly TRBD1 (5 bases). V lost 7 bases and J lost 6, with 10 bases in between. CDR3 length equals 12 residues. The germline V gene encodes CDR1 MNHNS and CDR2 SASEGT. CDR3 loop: CASKRGRNEQFF. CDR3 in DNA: TGTGCCAGCAAAAGGGGCCGCAATGAGCAGTTCTTC.

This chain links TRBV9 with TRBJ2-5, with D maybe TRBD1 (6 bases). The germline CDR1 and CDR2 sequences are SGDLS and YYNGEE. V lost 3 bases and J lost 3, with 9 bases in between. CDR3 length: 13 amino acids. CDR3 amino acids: CASSAGAEETQYF. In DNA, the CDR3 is TGTGCCAGCAGCGCAGGGGCTGAAGAGACCCAGTACTTC.

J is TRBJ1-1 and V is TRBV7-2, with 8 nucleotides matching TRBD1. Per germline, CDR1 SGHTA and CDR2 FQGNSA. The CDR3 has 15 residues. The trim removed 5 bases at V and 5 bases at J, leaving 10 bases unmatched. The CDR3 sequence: CASSPYQGARTEAFF. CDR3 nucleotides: TGTGCCAGCAGCCCGTATCAGGGGGCGCGAACTGAAGCTTTCTTT.

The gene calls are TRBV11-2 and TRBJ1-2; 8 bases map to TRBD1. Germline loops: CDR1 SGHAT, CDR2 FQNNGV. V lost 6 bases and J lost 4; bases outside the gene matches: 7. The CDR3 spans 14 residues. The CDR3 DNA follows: TGTGCCAGCAGTCGGACAGGGAACCTCTATGGCTACACCTTC. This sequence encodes CASSRTGNLYGYTF.

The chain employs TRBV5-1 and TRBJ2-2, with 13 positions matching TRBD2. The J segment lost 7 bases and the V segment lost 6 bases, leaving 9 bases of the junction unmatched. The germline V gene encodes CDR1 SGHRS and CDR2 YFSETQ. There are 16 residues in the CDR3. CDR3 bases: TGCGCCAGCACCGCTGGACTAGCGGGAGTTGTCGGGGAGCTGTTTTTT. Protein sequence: CASTAGLAGVVGELFF.